This T cell receptor (beta chain) is drawn from a study of regulatory T cells in long-lasting Graves disease. Study observations and caveats: Among persistent patients, a larger number of public clonotypes were shared (around 2,700) than among newly diagnosed patients (about 970).

About this clonotype: Its antigen is not identified.

Time point described: newly diagnosed GD, antithyroid drugs for less than 3 months. With RNA extracted from PBMCs as input, the TCR library was made. Construction of the TCR beta libraries employed iRepertoire HTBI primers in conjunction with Arm-PCR of CDR3 regions. TCRdb ran MiXCR on the multiplex PCR reads and lists one entry per CDR3 protein. There are a few hundred thousand distinct CDR3 sequences in the sample; roughly 15% occur only once, and approximately 7.8% lies in the top ten. CDR3 length: 14 amino acids. The germline gives CDR1 SGHAT, CDR2 FQNNGV. J lost 5 bases, V lost 6 bases, and 5 bases had no gene match. The same sample was also studied in work on T cells in Graves' hyperthyroidism and ophthalmopathy.

The clonotype originates from a woman in her 40s with Graves disease. The genes are TRBV11-2 and TRBJ2-3; TRBD1 agrees at 10 bases. Sequences were derived from peripheral blood mononuclear cells (PBMCs), sampled at new diagnosis, from a patient treated with antithyroid drugs. The CDR3: CASSPGTGVDTQYF. The CDR3 region has the DNA TGTGCCAGCAGTCCCGGGACAGGGGTAGATACGCAGTATTTT.